These 29 T cell receptor beta chains share one sample of origin, sequenced in a study of T cells in narcolepsy (dated by TCRdb to the late 2010s). The library was made by the immunoSEQ multiplex PCR assay. TCRdb's version of the immuneACCESS table is confined to in-frame rearrangements and falls short of the full clone set. An unresolved V gene accounts for under half of the shortfall where checked; the remainder is of unknown origin. The sample data list about 35,000 clones, and approximately 77% of these were observed just once. Of the sample, around 2.5% is held by the ten largest clones. Input material: memory (CD45RA-) CD4+ T cells from blood. What the cell subset or site label conveys for this sample: memory T cells sorted ex vivo from peripheral blood. Source of these receptors: a human donor in good health.

V gene TRBV6-1 combines with J gene TRBJ1-1, with D hard to call. Looked up from germline, CDR1 is MNHNS and CDR2 is SASEGT. Trimming took off 4 bases at V and 1 base at J, with 4 bases between the two ends. This CDR3 has 12 residues. The CDR3 DNA sequence: TGTGCCAGCAGTGTGACGAACACTGAAGCTTTCTTT. It codes for CASSVTNTEAFF.

This chain uses TRBV11-2 with TRBJ2-7; no clear D gene. Trimming removed 1 base at V and 5 bases at J, with 3 bases between. From germline, CDR1 is SGHAT and CDR2 FQNNGV. This CDR3 is 11 amino acids long. For the CDR3, the DNA is TGTGCCAGCAGCTTAGGTCACGAGCAGTACTTC. Amino acids: CASSLGHEQYF.

The chain has TRBV6-1 and TRBJ1-5; 7 bases align to TRBD1. The junction had 3 bases not matched to a gene; V was cut back by 4 bases and J by 3 bases. Germline CDR1 reads MNHNS; CDR2 reads SASEGT. The CDR3 contains 14 residues. The CDR3 is CASSATGPNQPQHF. The CDR3 DNA follows: TGTGCCAGCAGTGCGACAGGGCCCAATCAGCCCCAGCATTTT.

The chain joins TRBV6-5 to TRBJ1-1, with TRBD1 identical over 7 bases. The junction had 4 bases not matched to a gene; V was cut back by 3 bases and J by 3 bases. The CDR3 is made up of 14 amino acids. The V gene's germline CDR1 is MNHEY and CDR2 SVGAGI. The CDR3 here is CASSYRQGDTEAFF. The CDR3 DNA sequence: TGTGCCAGCAGTTATCGGCAGGGGGACACTGAAGCTTTCTTT.

The chain uses TRBV4-1 and TRBJ2-2, with a weak D call TRBD2 (6 bases). V was clipped by 4 bases and J by 6 bases, with 12 bases between them. The CDR3 is made up of 14 amino acids. Germline V CDR1 and CDR2: MGHRA, YSYEKL. CDR3 loop: CASSPTGGAGELFF. CDR3 DNA sequence: TGCGCCAGCAGCCCCACCGGCGGGGCCGGGGAGCTGTTTTTT.

The rearrangement links TRBV6-1 to TRBJ2-2, with unresolved D. The germline gives CDR1 MNHNS, CDR2 SASEGT. V dropped 5 bases and J dropped 8 bases, with 18 bases sitting between them. The CDR3 has 15 residues. CDR3 sequence reads: CASSSDWDVSGELFF. For the CDR3, the DNA is TGTGCCAGCAGTTCAGACTGGGATGTATCTGGGGAGCTGTTTTTT.

The J gene is TRBJ1-3, the V gene TRBV6-1; tentatively, D is TRBD1 (5 bases). Per the germline V gene, CDR1 is MNHNS and CDR2 is SASEGT. Between the trimmed V and J ends, which lost 6 bases and 0 bases, there was a span of 12 bases. CDR3 length equals 15 residues. The DNA of the CDR3 is TGTGCCAGCAGCCAACAGGCTCACTCTGGAAACACCATATATTTT. This gives the protein CASSQQAHSGNTIYF.

V gene TRBV5-1 combines with J gene TRBJ2-3; D not certain. V dropped 3 bases and J dropped 0 bases, with 8 bases sitting between them. Germline loops: CDR1 SGHRS, CDR2 YFSETQ. The CDR3 has 14 amino acids. The CDR3 bases are TGCGCCAGCAGCTCGATTCCTAGCACAGATACGCAGTATTTT. Its translation: CASSSIPSTDTQYF.

The V gene is TRBV6-1, the J gene TRBJ2-7; the D call may be TRBD1 or TRBD2 (5 bases each). The CDR3 has 14 amino acids. Trimming took off 1 base at V and 6 bases at J, with 13 bases between the two ends. Germline CDR1 and CDR2: MNHNS and SASEGT. The CDR3 sequence: CASSEGGIAAEQYF. CDR3 nucleotide sequence: TGTGCCAGCAGTGAAGGGGGGATCGCCGCCGAGCAGTACTTC.

The V call is TRBV29-1, the J call TRBJ2-1, with 15 bases identical to TRBD2. The CDR3 is 18 residues long. The trim removed 7 bases at V and 0 bases at J, leaving 10 bases unmatched. Germline V gene data show CDR1 as SQVTM and CDR2 as ANQGSEA. This chain's CDR3 is CSASGLAGGGLSYNEQFF. The CDR3 region has the DNA TGCAGCGCATCGGGACTAGCGGGAGGAGGCCTCTCCTACAATGAGCAGTTCTTC.

The gene calls are TRBV15 and TRBJ2-5; 10 bases map to TRBD1. Losses at the gene ends were 4 bases for V and 2 bases for J; bases not matched to a gene: 7. This CDR3 comprises 16 residues. Germline lookup yields CDR1 LNHNV and CDR2 YYDKDF (reference sequence). In DNA, the CDR3 is TGTGCCACCAGCAAACAGGGACAGGGGATACAAGAGACCCAGTACTTC. Translated, it gives CATSKQGQGIQETQYF.

This clone showed up just once. The rearrangement links TRBV5-1 to TRBJ1-1; unclear D gene. The V and J ends lost 0 bases and 0 bases respectively, with 9 bases between them. The CDR3 sequence is 15 residues long. Germline CDR1 SGHRS, CDR2 YFSETQ. This CDR3 reads CASSLEERLNTEAFF. The CDR3 region has the DNA TGCGCCAGCAGCTTGGAGGAGAGGTTGAACACTGAAGCTTTCTTT.

The J gene is TRBJ2-5, the V gene TRBV5-1; D tentatively fits TRBD1 or TRBD2 (5 bases each). The CDR3 totals 15 residues. Trimming removed 0 bases from V and 0 bases from J, with 9 bases in between. The V gene's germline CDR1 is SGHRS and CDR2 YFSETQ. Here the CDR3 DNA reads TGCGCCAGCAGCTTGGGAGGGGCAGACCAAGAGACCCAGTACTTC. Its translation: CASSLGGADQETQYF.

V usage is TRBV5-6 and J usage is TRBJ2-3, with D perhaps being TRBD1 or TRBD2 (6 bases each). The CDR3 totals 15 residues. The V and J ends lost 0 bases and 3 bases respectively, with 11 bases between them. CDR1 and CDR2 from the germline V gene are SGHDT and YYEEEE. The CDR3 reads CASSLGRGGTDTQYF. CDR3 in DNA: TGTGCCAGCAGCTTGGGCAGGGGAGGTACAGATACGCAGTATTTT.

CDR3 loop: CASSQGAQSYNEQFF. CDR3 DNA sequence: TGTGCCAGCAGCCAGGGGGCGCAGTCCTACAATGAGCAGTTCTTC. V usage is TRBV7-2 and J usage is TRBJ2-1; 8 nucleotides agree with TRBD1. This CDR3 is 15 amino acids long. Germline V gives CDR1 SGHTA, CDR2 FQGNSA. V dropped 5 bases and J dropped 1; count of bases not matched to a gene: 4.

This clone appeared a few times. The chain employs TRBV7-9 and TRBJ2-1; D possibly uses TRBD1 or TRBD2 (5 bases each). The V end was cut by 5 bases, the J end by 4 bases, with 12 bases between. Germline-derived CDR1 and CDR2 are SEHNR and FQNEAQ (reference sequence). The CDR3 totals 14 residues. CDR3 sequence reads: CASSRDVGYNEQFF. As DNA, the CDR3 is TGTGCCAGCAGCCGGGACGTTGGATACAATGAGCAGTTCTTC.

V usage is TRBV4-2 and J usage is TRBJ1-3; perhaps TRBD1 as D (5 bases). Between the trimmed V and J ends, which lost 4 bases and 2 bases, there was a span of 12 bases. Germline CDR1 is LGHNA and CDR2 is YNFKEQ. This CDR3 spans 15 amino acids. The CDR3, as DNA: TGTGCCAGCAGCCGCGATTCAGGGACTGGAAACACCATATATTTT. Amino acids: CASSRDSGTGNTIYF.

This clone was detected only once. This chain joins TRBV30 and TRBJ1-1; the D gene is possibly TRBD1 (5 bases). V was trimmed by 5 bases and J by 8 bases, leaving 9 bases between them. Germline V gene lookup returns CDR1 GTSNPN and CDR2 SVGIG (reference sequence). This CDR3 has 10 residues. The CDR3 DNA follows: TGTGCCTGGGGGGACGTAGAAGCTTTCTTT. It codes for CAWGDVEAFF. The whole variable domain, remainder taken from reference TRBV30 and TRBJ1-1, is SQTIHQWPATLVQPVGSPLSLECTVEGTSNPNLYWYRQAAGRGLQLLFYSVGIGQISSEVPQNLSASRPQDRQFILSSKKLLLSDSGFYLCAWGDVEAFFGQGTRLTVV.

The chain carries TRBV30 and TRBJ2-6; D is uncertain. This CDR3 has 14 amino acids. The V end lost 8 bases, the J end lost 2 bases, and 13 bases lay between the germline ends. Germline values: CDR1 GTSNPN, CDR2 SVGIG (reference sequence). Here the CDR3 reads CAGRPLPGANVLTF. CDR3 in DNA: TGTGCCGGCCGCCCTCTTCCTGGGGCCAACGTCCTGACTTTC. Complete variable domain (other parts from reference TRBV30 and TRBJ2-6): SQTIHQWPATLVQPVGSPLSLECTVEGTSNPNLYWYRQAAGRGLQLLFYSVGIGQISSEVPQNLSASRPQDRQFILSSKKLLLSDSGFYLCAGRPLPGANVLTFGAGSRLTVL.

This clone was seen more than once but under ten times. This sequence joins TRBV30 and TRBJ2-5; D not resolved. The CDR3 extends over 15 amino acids. Trimming stripped 0 bases from V and 1 base from J, with 12 bases between. Germline loops: CDR1 GTSNPN, CDR2 SVGIG (reference sequence). The CDR3 reads CAWSVGLNTQETQYF. The CDR3 DNA reads as TGTGCCTGGAGTGTTGGCCTGAATACCCAAGAGACCCAGTACTTC.

The chain joins TRBV7-9 to TRBJ2-3; the match to TRBD2 covers 10 bases. The CDR3 spans 17 residues. Losses at the gene ends were 5 bases for V and 1 base for J; bases not matched to a gene: 9. Looked up from germline, CDR1 is SEHNR and CDR2 is FQNEAQ (reference sequence). The CDR3 spells CASSPASGRDRTDTQYF. The CDR3 DNA reads TGTGCCAGCAGCCCCGCCAGCGGGAGGGATCGCACAGATACGCAGTATTTT.

V usage is TRBV30 and J usage is TRBJ1-2; tentatively, D is TRBD1 (5 bases). V lost 7 bases and J 2 bases, leaving 14 bases between the germline ends. CDR3 length: 13 residues. Germline CDR1 is GTSNPN and CDR2 is SVGIG (reference sequence). Here the CDR3 reads CASSGESNYGYTF. Here the CDR3 DNA reads TGTGCCTCCTCGGGGGAGTCGAACTATGGCTACACCTTC.

The chain links TRBV6-6 to TRBJ1-3; possibly TRBD1 for D (6 bases). The CDR3 extends over 15 amino acids. V gave up 4 bases and J gave up 6 bases, with 16 bases separating them. Germline assignment: CDR1 MNHNY and CDR2 SVGAGI (reference sequence). The CDR3 sequence is CASSSRTVNLNTIYF. The CDR3 DNA sequence: TGTGCCAGCAGTTCTAGGACAGTGAATTTAAACACCATATATTTT.

The chain joins TRBV7-2 to TRBJ2-3, with 7 bases fitting TRBD2. This CDR3 comprises 14 residues. Germline lookup yields CDR1 SGHTA and CDR2 FQGNSA. Trimming took 4 bases from V and 3 from J; bases not matched to a gene: 4. The CDR3 nucleotides read TGTGCCAGCAGCTCCGTGGGGGGGACAGATACGCAGTATTTT. As protein: CASSSVGGTDTQYF.

J is TRBJ2-1 and V is TRBV19; 8 bases align to TRBD1. Germline values: CDR1 LNHDA, CDR2 SQIVND (reference sequence). Losses at the gene ends were 2 bases for V and 8 bases for J; bases not matched to a gene: 5. The CDR3 has 14 residues. CDR3 in DNA: TGTGCCAGTAGTATACAGACAGGGGTCCATGAGCAGTTCTTC. It codes for CASSIQTGVHEQFF.

The rearrangement uses TRBV5-1 and TRBJ2-5, with 11 bases fitting TRBD2. This CDR3 spans 15 amino acids. Germline V lookup: CDR1 SGHRS, CDR2 YFSETQ. Unmatched junction bases numbered 8, after V lost 5 bases and J lost 5 bases. CDR3 protein: CASRSTSGGGETQYF. Here the CDR3 DNA reads TGCGCCAGCAGATCAACTAGCGGGGGTGGGGAGACCCAGTACTTC.

The chain recombines TRBV6-5 with TRBJ2-1, with 9 positions matching TRBD1. The CDR3 sequence is 14 residues long. Trimming took 8 bases from V and 3 from J; bases not matched to a gene: 5. Per germline, CDR1 MNHEY and CDR2 SVGAGI. Here the CDR3 reads CASHRGQGYNEQFF. CDR3 DNA: TGTGCCAGCCATCGGGGACAGGGCTACAATGAGCAGTTCTTC.

V and J are TRBV6-5 and TRBJ1-5; D uncertain. The CDR3 sequence is 13 residues long. The germline CDR1 and CDR2 sequences are MNHEY and SVGAGI. The V and J ends lost 4 bases and 1 base respectively, with 5 bases between them. CDR3: CASSSQSNQPQHF. The CDR3 nucleotides read TGTGCCAGCAGTTCGCAGAGCAATCAGCCCCAGCATTTT.

The chain is built from TRBV6-5 and TRBJ1-5; D is ambiguous. Germline V gives CDR1 MNHEY, CDR2 SVGAGI. This CDR3 is built from 13 residues. Trimming pared 0 bases from V and 7 bases from J, leaving 7 bases between. The CDR3: CASSYSPHQPQHF. The CDR3 DNA sequence: TGTGCCAGCAGTTACTCTCCCCACCAGCCCCAGCATTTT.